This T cell receptor beta chain emerged from a study of PD-L1 blockade in urothelial cancer. In the study overall: Blood analysis was done at 3 weeks (second dose) and 6 weeks after treatment began. Study-level findings and limits: Tumor-associated blood clones were expanded more by durable-benefit patients at 3 weeks.

Details on this clone: Its antigen is unknown.

The authors spiked synthetic TCR analog templates into each PCR. Clones were sequenced by immunoSEQ multiplex PCR, and TCRdb holds only the in-frame ones, with some missing. The repertoire holds about 50,000 clones, with under 85% as singletons. The germline gives CDR1 KGHSH, CDR2 LQKENI. This CDR3 is 16 amino acids long. Trimming pared 1 base from V and 1 base from J, leaving 11 bases between. The time point denotes: peripheral blood 6 weeks after treatment start. The chain combines TRBV18 with TRBJ1-3; no reliable D call. The TCR sequence derives from a man aged 50 to 59 with urothelial cancer. The sequencing here drew on PBMCs, taken around atezolizumab (anti-PD-L1) treatment. The CDR3 reads CASSPLQANSGNTIYF. The CDR3 DNA is TGTGCCAGCTCACCACTCCAAGCAAATTCTGGAAACACCATATATTTT.